This is a list of T cell receptor beta chains from one sample in a study of shared clonotypes between healthy human individuals. Libraries were prepared by immunoSEQ multiplex PCR; TCRdb keeps only in-frame clonotypes and omits some of them. The sample records some 660,000 clones, about 80% being singletons. Sequencing was performed on memory CD4+ T cells sorted from blood. Receptor source: a woman in her thirties in good health. Each CDR3 is given with its conserved first and last residue. Fields, in order: CDR3 length, J gene, D gene, V gene, clone size, CDR3 protein, CDR3 DNA. The D gene is left open where the match is weak. Some rows mark clone size as missing; the rest say once, few, many or name a class of expanded clone.

len: 16
j_gene: TRBJ2-3
d_gene: TRBD1
v_gene: TRBV5-1
abundance: once
CDR3aa: CASSYGQGGLTDTQYF
CDR3nt: TGCGCCAGCAGCTACGGACAGGGCGGACTCACAGATACGCAGTATTTT

len: 11
j_gene: TRBJ2-7
d_gene: .
v_gene: TRBV20-1
abundance: few
CDR3aa: CSASLVGEQYF
CDR3nt: TGCAGTGCTAGCTTGGTGGGGGAGCAGTACTTC

len: 15
j_gene: TRBJ2-3
d_gene: TRBD1
v_gene: TRBV27
abundance: once
CDR3aa: CASSRGGTGEDTQYF
CDR3nt: TGTGCCAGCAGTCGAGGGGGGACAGGGGAAGATACGCAGTATTTT

len: 15
j_gene: TRBJ2-3
d_gene: TRBD2
v_gene: TRBV28
abundance: .
CDR3aa: CASTKLAGETDTQYF
CDR3nt: TGTGCCAGCACCAAACTAGCGGGAGAGACAGATACGCAGTATTTT

len: 14
j_gene: TRBJ2-3
d_gene: TRBD1
v_gene: TRBV27
abundance: .
CDR3aa: CASSGGQGWDTQYF
CDR3nt: TGTGCCAGCAGTGGGGGACAGGGGTGGGATACGCAGTATTTT

len: 18
j_gene: TRBJ2-7
d_gene: TRBD2
v_gene: TRBV4-2
abundance: once
CDR3aa: CASSQRGGLAGVSGEQYF
CDR3nt: TGTGCCAGCAGCCAGCGAGGGGGACTAGCGGGAGTATCGGGAGAGCAGTACTTC

len: 15
j_gene: TRBJ2-1
d_gene: .
v_gene: TRBV5-6
abundance: .
CDR3aa: CASSRTWGSYNEQFF
CDR3nt: TGTGCCAGCAGCCGAACCTGGGGCTCCTACAATGAGCAGTTCTTC

len: 15
j_gene: TRBJ1-5
d_gene: TRBD1
v_gene: TRBV4-3
abundance: .
CDR3aa: CASSEPGTVNQPQHF
CDR3nt: TGCGCCAGCAGCGAACCAGGGACAGTCAATCAGCCCCAGCATTTT

len: 17
j_gene: TRBJ2-7
d_gene: TRBD2
v_gene: TRBV15
abundance: .
CDR3aa: CATSRGPGLAKSDEQYF
CDR3nt: TGTGCCACCAGCAGGGGGCCGGGACTAGCGAAAAGTGACGAGCAGTACTTC

len: 15
j_gene: TRBJ2-1
d_gene: .
v_gene: TRBV6-6
abundance: few
CDR3aa: CASEQGVHGRNEQFF
CDR3nt: TGTGCCAGCGAACAAGGGGTCCATGGACGCAATGAGCAGTTCTTC

len: 15
j_gene: TRBJ1-2
d_gene: TRBD1
v_gene: TRBV28
abundance: .
CDR3aa: CASSQNRGHNYGYTF
CDR3nt: TGTGCCAGCAGTCAAAACAGGGGGCATAACTATGGCTACACCTTC

len: 16
j_gene: TRBJ2-3
d_gene: TRBD2
v_gene: TRBV9
abundance: .
CDR3aa: CASSALGGGNTDTQYF
CDR3nt: TGTGCCAGCAGTGCCCTGGGGGGGGGAAACACAGATACGCAGTATTTT

len: 12
j_gene: TRBJ2-7
d_gene: .
v_gene: TRBV27
abundance: .
CDR3aa: CASSFCPREQYF
CDR3nt: TGTGCCAGCAGTTTCTGTCCCCGCGAGCAGTACTTC

len: 18
j_gene: TRBJ2-3
d_gene: .
v_gene: TRBV28
abundance: few
CDR3aa: CASSFRLGTAGFTDTQYF
CDR3nt: TGTGCCAGCAGTTTCAGGCTCGGAACGGCGGGGTTCACAGATACGCAGTATTTT

len: 17
j_gene: TRBJ1-2
d_gene: .
v_gene: TRBV7-6
abundance: .
CDR3aa: CASSPQGAGYTNYGYTF
CDR3nt: TGTGCCAGCAGCCCTCAAGGGGCAGGGTATACTAACTATGGCTACACCTTC

len: 16
j_gene: TRBJ2-7
d_gene: TRBD1
v_gene: TRBV4-1
abundance: .
CDR3aa: CASSQGPGTGGYEQYF
CDR3nt: TGCGCCAGCAGCCAAGGCCCCGGGACAGGGGGCTACGAGCAGTACTTC

len: 15
j_gene: TRBJ2-7
d_gene: TRBD1
v_gene: TRBV5-4
abundance: .
CDR3aa: CASSSGQGGTYEQYF
CDR3nt: TGTGCCAGCAGCTCCGGACAGGGTGGGACCTACGAGCAGTACTTC

len: 15
j_gene: TRBJ2-1
d_gene: TRBD2
v_gene: TRBV7-7
abundance: once
CDR3aa: CASSPGLAANNEQFF
CDR3nt: TGTGCCAGCAGCCCGGGACTAGCGGCTAACAATGAGCAGTTCTTC

len: 15
j_gene: TRBJ1-1
d_gene: TRBD1
v_gene: TRBV5-1
abundance: .
CDR3aa: CASSGGQTLNTEAFF
CDR3nt: TGCGCCAGCAGCGGGGGACAGACATTGAACACTGAAGCTTTCTTT

len: 14
j_gene: TRBJ1-3
d_gene: .
v_gene: TRBV9
abundance: .
CDR3aa: CASSAPAAGNTIYF
CDR3nt: TGTGCCAGCAGCGCGCCGGCGGCTGGAAACACCATATATTTT

len: 15
j_gene: TRBJ2-4
d_gene: TRBD1
v_gene: TRBV30
abundance: .
CDR3aa: CAWSAAGTGNNIQYF
CDR3nt: TGTGCCTGGAGTGCCGCCGGGACAGGGAACAACATTCAGTACTTC

len: 16
j_gene: TRBJ2-3
d_gene: TRBD1
v_gene: TRBV19
abundance: .
CDR3aa: CASSIDKTGRTDTQYF
CDR3nt: TGTGCCAGTAGTATAGATAAGACAGGGCGCACAGATACGCAGTATTTT

len: 13
j_gene: TRBJ2-3
d_gene: .
v_gene: TRBV27
abundance: .
CDR3aa: CASSPPGADTQYF
CDR3nt: TGTGCCAGCAGCCCCCCCGGGGCAGATACGCAGTATTTT

len: 17
j_gene: TRBJ1-5
d_gene: TRBD1
v_gene: TRBV5-8
abundance: few
CDR3aa: CASSLGTGRGSNQPQHF
CDR3nt: TGTGCCAGCAGCTTGGGGACAGGGCGCGGGAGCAATCAGCCCCAGCATTTT

len: 15
j_gene: TRBJ1-5
d_gene: .
v_gene: TRBV5-6
abundance: .
CDR3aa: CASSASGGYNQPQHF
CDR3nt: TGTGCCAGCAGCGCGTCGGGGGGCTATAATCAGCCCCAGCATTTT

len: 15
j_gene: TRBJ2-1
d_gene: TRBD1
v_gene: TRBV14
abundance: .
CDR3aa: CASGRARTGLYEQFF
CDR3nt: TGTGCCAGCGGCCGGGCTCGGACAGGGCTCTATGAGCAGTTCTTC

len: 12
j_gene: TRBJ2-3
d_gene: TRBD1
v_gene: TRBV14
abundance: once
CDR3aa: CASSPDRYTQYF
CDR3nt: TGTGCCAGCAGCCCGGACAGGTATACGCAGTATTTT

len: 12
j_gene: TRBJ2-5
d_gene: .
v_gene: TRBV19
abundance: .
CDR3aa: CASSFPGETQYF
CDR3nt: TGTGCCAGTAGTTTCCCGGGGGAGACCCAGTACTTC

len: 15
j_gene: TRBJ2-6
d_gene: .
v_gene: TRBV6-5
abundance: .
CDR3aa: CASRQANSGANVLTF
CDR3nt: TGTGCCAGCAGACAGGCCAACTCTGGGGCCAACGTCCTGACTTTC

len: 14
j_gene: TRBJ2-2
d_gene: TRBD1
v_gene: TRBV28
abundance: .
CDR3aa: CASSLTGDTGELFF
CDR3nt: TGTGCCAGCAGTTTGACAGGGGACACCGGGGAGCTGTTTTTT